The sequence of this T cell receptor (beta chain) was determined in a study of CD8+ T cells in alopecia areata. This CDR3 has 14 residues. Germline trimming cut 4 bases from V and 2 bases from J; bases unmatched to any gene: 3. Looked up from germline, CDR1 is GTSNPN and CDR2 is SVGIG (reference sequence). It was cDNA, reverse transcribed from extracted RNA, that served as the sequencing template. The data were produced by immunoSEQ multiplex PCR, yet TCRdb's version contains in-frame clones alone and is incomplete. The sample gives approximately 210,000 clones, 64% of which show up once; 4.2% is in the top ten. Study findings and constraints: Numerous expanded lesional clones remained in scalp and blood during tofacitinib.

Regarding treatment: oral pan-JAK inhibitor, 5-10 mg twice daily. Obtained from alopecia areata patients were lesional scalp punch biopsies along with peripheral blood. Notes on this clone: As yet, its antigen is unknown.

This chain uses TRBV30 with TRBJ2-2; 8 nucleotides agree with TRBD2. The sequence came from a human donor with alopecia areata. Material: CD4+ T cells sorted from blood, obtained at week 4, from a patient treated with tofacitinib. This CDR3 is CAWKLAGNTGELFF. CDR3 DNA sequence: TGTGCCTGGAAGCTAGCGGGTAACACCGGGGAGCTGTTTTTT.